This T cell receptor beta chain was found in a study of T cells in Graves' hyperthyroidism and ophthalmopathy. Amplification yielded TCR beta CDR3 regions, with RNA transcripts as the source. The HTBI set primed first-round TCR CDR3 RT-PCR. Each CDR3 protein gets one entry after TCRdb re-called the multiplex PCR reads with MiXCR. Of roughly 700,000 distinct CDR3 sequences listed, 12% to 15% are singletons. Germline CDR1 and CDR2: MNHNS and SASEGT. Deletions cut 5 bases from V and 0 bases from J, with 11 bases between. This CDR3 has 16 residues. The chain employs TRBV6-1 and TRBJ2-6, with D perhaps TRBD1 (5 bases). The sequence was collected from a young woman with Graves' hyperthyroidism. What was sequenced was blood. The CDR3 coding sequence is TGTGCCAGCAGTCGACTTAGGGGCTCTGGGGCCAACGTCCTGACTTTC. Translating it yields CASSRLRGSGANVLTF.